Below, 19 T cell receptor beta chains from the same sample are listed, as sequenced in a study of shared clonotypes between healthy human individuals. TCRdb keeps only in-frame clones here, not all; method: immunoSEQ multiplex PCR. The sample lists roughly 2,000,000 clones; approximately 94% were seen once. CD8 cells classed as naive were CD45RO-negative and positively selected for CCR7, excluding terminally differentiated effector memory CD45RA+ cells. The specimen sequenced was naive CD8+ T cells sorted from blood. All receptors derive from a man between 18 and 29 years old in good health.

This rearrangement joins TRBV9 to TRBJ1-2; D might be TRBD1 (6 bases). The CDR3 spans 14 residues. Trimming removed 3 bases from V and 1 base from J, with 10 bases in between. The germline V gene has CDR1 SGDLS and CDR2 YYNGEE. CDR3: CASSADRLNYGYTF. DNA for the CDR3: TGTGCCAGCAGCGCGGACAGACTTAACTATGGCTACACCTTC.

The genes are TRBV27 and TRBJ2-2; D uncertain. Trimming pared 2 bases from V and 0 bases from J, leaving 10 bases between. The germline V gene has CDR1 MNHEY and CDR2 SMNVEV (reference sequence). This CDR3 is built from 16 residues. The CDR3 bases are TGTGCCAGCAGTTTAGTGGGGTTGACGAACACCGGGGAGCTGTTTTTT. It codes for CASSLVGLTNTGELFF.

This clone appeared once. The rearrangement links TRBV10-3 to TRBJ2-1; tentative D call: TRBD2 (7 bases). V was pared by 8 bases and J by 9 bases, with 14 bases between. This CDR3 has 12 residues. The V gene's germline CDR1 is ENHRY and CDR2 SYGVKD. CDR3 sequence: CAIGEGGGEQFF. In nucleotides, the CDR3 is TGTGCCATCGGAGAAGGGGGGGGTGAGCAGTTCTTC.

The J gene is TRBJ2-7, the V gene TRBV27; TRBD2 is a possible D gene (6 bases). From germline, CDR1 is MNHEY and CDR2 SMNVEV (reference sequence). Trimming left V 3 bases short and J 5 bases short, with 11 bases between. CDR3 length: 13 residues. The CDR3 nucleotides read TGTGCCAGCAGTTTGGGACTGACCAACGAGCAGTACTTC. It translates to CASSLGLTNEQYF.

This clone showed up just once. The chain employs TRBV2 and TRBJ2-7; D gene unclear. This CDR3 contains 13 residues. CDR1 and CDR2 (germline): SNHLY, FYNNEI. V dropped 3 bases and J dropped 6 bases, with 12 bases sitting between them. The CDR3 protein is CASSDWDTAEQYF. The CDR3 region has the DNA TGTGCCAGCAGTGATTGGGATACCGCCGAGCAGTACTTC. Looking up the rest from reference TRBV2 and TRBJ2-7 gives the full variable domain: EPEVTQTPSHQVTQMGQEVILRCVPISNHLYFYWYRQILGQKVEFLVSFYNNEISEKSEIFDDQFSVERPDGSNFTLKIRSTKLEDSAMYFCASSDWDTAEQYFGPGTRLTVT.

The chain carries TRBV4-2 and TRBJ2-1; tentatively, D is TRBD2 (6 bases). The germline CDR1 and CDR2 sequences are LGHNA and YNFKEQ. There are 17 residues in the CDR3. Trimming cost V 0 bases and J 3 bases, with 15 bases left between them. DNA for the CDR3: TGTGCCAGCAGCCAAGATCCAGAAAGCGGGTACTACAATGAGCAGTTCTTC. Its translation is CASSQDPESGYYNEQFF.

This clone has just one count. V usage is TRBV12-5 and J usage is TRBJ2-1; TRBD1 aligns across 9 bases. CDR3 length: 14 amino acids. Trimming cost V 3 bases and J 9 bases; bases outside gene matches: 6. Looked up from germline, CDR1 is LGHNT and CDR2 is FRNRAP. CDR3 region: CASGFPGQGSEQFF. CDR3 sequence (DNA): TGTGCTAGTGGTTTCCCGGGACAGGGATCTGAGCAGTTCTTC.

Only one count was recorded for this clone. The rearrangement joins TRBV27 to TRBJ2-7; a possible D gene is TRBD2 (5 bases). The V and J ends lost 5 bases and 9 bases respectively, with 20 bases between them. Germline V lookup: CDR1 MNHEY, CDR2 SMNVEV (reference sequence). This CDR3 contains 14 residues. The CDR3 spells CASSAGRGIHGQYF. The CDR3 DNA reads TGTGCCAGCAGTGCGGGTAGAGGGATTCACGGGCAGTACTTC.

This chain links TRBV7-2 with TRBJ2-7, with 12 bases fitting TRBD2. Trimming removed 5 bases from V and 5 bases from J; junction bases left unmatched: 13. The germline CDR1 and CDR2 sequences are SGHTA and FQGNSA. There are 17 residues in the CDR3. The CDR3 DNA follows: TGTGCCAGCAGCCCCCTTCTACTAGCGGGAGGTCTAAACGAGCAGTACTTC. Its translation: CASSPLLLAGGLNEQYF.

V usage is TRBV28 and J usage is TRBJ1-6, with D maybe TRBD1 (6 bases). Per germline, CDR1 MDHEN and CDR2 SYDVKM. This CDR3 contains 16 residues. The ends were cut back, 5 bases at V and 3 bases at J, with 14 bases in the middle. CDR3 nucleotide sequence: TGTGCCAGCAGTGCCCTCGACAGGAACTATAATTCACCCCTCCACTTT. Its translation: CASSALDRNYNSPLHF.

With respect to this clone: Other DNA sequences in this specimen translate into the identical CDR3. The gene calls are TRBV13 and TRBJ2-7; D unclear. This CDR3 comprises 13 residues. V gave up 4 bases and J gave up 1 base, with 8 bases separating them. Germline V gene sequence: CDR1 PRHDT, CDR2 FYEKMQ (reference sequence). The CDR3 spells CASSYGSSYEQYF. The CDR3 nucleotides read TGTGCCAGCAGCTACGGATCATCCTACGAGCAGTACTTC.

The genes are TRBV2 and TRBJ1-1; 11 positions agree with TRBD1. The V gene end was trimmed by 6 bases and the J gene end by 5 bases; junction bases not matched to a gene: 11. CDR1 and CDR2 (germline): SNHLY, FYNNEI. This CDR3 has 16 amino acids. CDR3 nucleotides: TGTGCCAGCAGACTCCTCGGACAGGGGGCCGGGACTGAAGCTTTCTTT. This encodes CASRLLGQGAGTEAFF.

V gene TRBV2 combines with J gene TRBJ2-5; 8 bases match TRBD1. Looked up from germline, CDR1 is SNHLY and CDR2 is FYNNEI. The CDR3 has 12 amino acids. The V segment lost 10 bases and the J segment 1 base; nucleotides outside the gene matches: 2. CDR3 coding DNA: TGTGCCACGACAGGGGCCCAAGAGACCCAGTACTTC. Its protein is CATTGAQETQYF.

The chain combines TRBV13 with TRBJ2-7; D unresolved. Germline V gene lookup returns CDR1 PRHDT and CDR2 FYEKMQ (reference sequence). This CDR3 spans 13 amino acids. Trimming stripped 5 bases from V and 6 bases from J, with 14 bases between. CDR3: CASSPDRDVEQYF. CDR3 in DNA: TGTGCCAGCAGCCCGGACCGAGACGTCGAGCAGTACTTC.

The rearrangement links TRBV9 to TRBJ2-1; the D gene is possibly TRBD1 (6 bases). The germline V gene has CDR1 SGDLS and CDR2 YYNGEE. This CDR3 contains 16 residues. With 0 bases removed from V and 4 bases from J, the gap between germline ends came to 14 bases. The DNA of the CDR3 is TGTGCCAGCAGCGTAGGTTCCAGGGGTGGGTACAATGAGCAGTTCTTC. Its protein is CASSVGSRGGYNEQFF.

This chain joins TRBV11-2 and TRBJ2-5, with 12 nucleotides matching TRBD2. V shed 5 bases, J shed 4 bases, and the junction held 8 bases outside the gene matches. The CDR3 has 16 amino acids. CDR1 is SGHAT, CDR2 FQNNGV, per germline. CDR3 in DNA: TGTGCCAGCAGCCCACCTAGCGGGAGGGCCTCAGAGACCCAGTACTTC. This encodes CASSPPSGRASETQYF.

V gene TRBV27 combines with J gene TRBJ2-1; D ambiguous. Germline-derived CDR1 and CDR2 are MNHEY and SMNVEV (reference sequence). There are 13 residues in the CDR3. Trimming removed 4 bases from V and 3 bases from J, with 7 bases in between. CDR3 protein: CASSSRYYNEQFF. The CDR3 DNA sequence: TGTGCCAGCAGTTCTCGGTACTACAATGAGCAGTTCTTC.

The genes are TRBV5-1 and TRBJ2-5; no clear D. Trimming cost V 5 bases and J 0 bases, with 14 bases left between them. CDR3 size: 15 residues. Germline V CDR1 and CDR2: SGHRS, YFSETQ. The CDR3 protein is CASRSQERHQETQYF. Written as DNA, the CDR3 is TGCGCCAGCAGAAGCCAAGAGAGGCACCAAGAGACCCAGTACTTC.

This clone was found once. V is TRBV11-3 and J is TRBJ2-1; D unclear. The CDR3 consists of 13 residues. V shed 3 bases and J shed 7 bases, with 10 bases lying between them. CDR1 SGHNT and CDR2 YENEEA come from the germline V gene. CDR3 coding DNA: TGTGCCAGCAGCTTGGGTAGTTTAAATGAGCAGTTCTTC. Encoded protein: CASSLGSLNEQFF.